The T cell receptor beta chain under discussion was sequenced for a study of glioma-infiltrating T cells. General study points: CDR3 overlap between tissue and blood was very small. Above-expected tissue-blood divergence occurred in all gliomas, most in low-grade ones.

TCR alpha and beta CDR3 regions were amplified from RNA using iRepertoire nested multiplex PCR. From the multiplex PCR reads, TCRdb called clonotypes with MiXCR, one entry per CDR3 protein. Altogether approximately 120,000 distinct CDR3 sequences are present, roughly 24% being singletons, with the ten largest covering roughly 15%. Trimming removed 4 bases from V and 0 bases from J, with 6 bases in between. The CDR3 sequence is 13 residues long. The germline CDR1 and CDR2 sequences are SQVTM and ANQGSEA. In its sample, this clonotype was seen many times. Its antigen remains unidentified. The chain is built from TRBV29-1 and TRBJ2-2; D gene ambiguous. The sequencing input was glioma tissue, nonneoplastic brain tissue, or PBMCs (not recorded which). The TCR originated in a human donor with low-grade glioma or glioblastoma, undergoing nonglioma brain surgery, or in good health (not recorded which). This CDR3 is CSVGHSNTGELFF. Here the CDR3 DNA reads TGCAGCGTTGGACACTCGAACACCGGGGAGCTGTTTTTT.